One sample yielded the 32 T cell receptor beta chains listed below, sequenced in a study of CD8+ T cells in alopecia areata. It was cDNA, reverse transcribed from extracted RNA, that served as the sequencing template. Generated by immunoSEQ multiplex PCR, the TCRdb table keeps only in-frame clones and is missing some. The table shows approximately 210,000 clones, with approximately 47% occurring only once. Treatment: oral pan-JAK inhibitor, 5-10 mg twice daily. The starting material was CD4+ T cells sorted from blood, obtained at approximately week 37, from a patient treated with tofacitinib. These receptor sequences come from a human donor with alopecia areata.

Only a few counts were recorded for this clone. The V call is TRBV6-5, the J call TRBJ2-3, with D perhaps being TRBD1 or TRBD2 (5 bases each). Trimming removed 6 bases at V and 2 bases at J, with 15 bases between. Germline assignment: CDR1 MNHEY and CDR2 SVGAGI. CDR3 length: 15 residues. CDR3 DNA: TGTGCCAGCAGCCGGGACCAAGGACCCACAGATACGCAGTATTTT. It codes for CASSRDQGPTDTQYF.

The J gene is TRBJ2-3, the V gene TRBV7-2; D is ambiguous. The CDR3 consists of 13 residues. CDR1 and CDR2 (germline): SGHTA, FQGNSA. V was pared by 5 bases and J by 4 bases, with 10 bases between. DNA for the CDR3: TGTGCCAGCAGCCTGGACCCACCAGATACGCAGTATTTT. Amino acid sequence: CASSLDPPDTQYF.

The chain couples TRBV7-2 to TRBJ1-1, with TRBD1 matching 8 bases. V shed 6 bases, J shed 6 bases, and the junction held 9 bases outside the gene matches. This CDR3 contains 14 residues. Germline CDR1 reads SGHTA; CDR2 reads FQGNSA. CDR3 DNA sequence: TGTGCCAGCAGAACTCGGACAGGGCAGGCTGAAGCTTTCTTT. Its translation: CASRTRTGQAEAFF.

In its sample, this clone was seen a few times. The V gene is TRBV19, the J gene TRBJ2-1; 9 bases match TRBD2. Trimming took 3 bases from V and 7 from J; bases not matched to a gene: 16. Germline V CDR1 and CDR2: LNHDA, SQIVND (reference sequence). This CDR3 has 18 amino acids. The CDR3 here is CASSIRSQRREGKNEQFF. CDR3 nucleotide sequence: TGTGCCAGTAGTATTAGGTCCCAGAGGCGGGAGGGCAAGAATGAGCAGTTCTTC.

This clone was picked up a small number of times. This sequence joins TRBV4-1 and TRBJ2-7; possibly TRBD2 for D (5 bases). In germline, CDR1 is MGHRA, CDR2 YSYEKL. Deletions cut 3 bases from V and 6 bases from J, with 12 bases between. This CDR3 contains 13 residues. The DNA of the CDR3 is TGCGCCAGCAGCCATGGGAGCTTTGGCGAGCAGTACTTC. Amino acid sequence: CASSHGSFGEQYF.

This clone occurred a few times. V usage is TRBV5-1 and J usage is TRBJ2-3; D unresolved. Germline CDR1 is SGHRS and CDR2 is YFSETQ. The germline V and J ends were trimmed by 0 bases and 4 bases, with 6 bases remaining between them. CDR3 size: 13 residues. This chain's CDR3 is CASSLEVPDTQYF. The DNA of the CDR3 is TGCGCCAGCAGCTTGGAGGTCCCAGATACGCAGTATTTT.

This clone came up many times. The genes are TRBV4-2 and TRBJ1-4, with D perhaps matching TRBD1 (5 bases). The CDR3 contains 14 residues. V lost 4 bases and J lost 8, with 14 bases in between. Germline V gives CDR1 LGHNA, CDR2 YNFKEQ. The CDR3 DNA sequence: TGTGCCAGCAGCCGGACTGGGGCCTCCGAAAAACTGTTTTTT. This sequence encodes CASSRTGASEKLFF.

There are a few counts of this clone. The chain carries TRBV29-1 and TRBJ2-7; possible D gene TRBD2, 6 bases. Germline values: CDR1 SQVTM, CDR2 ANQGSEA. The V end was cut by 6 bases, the J end by 7 bases, with 19 bases between. CDR3 length: 13 amino acids. The CDR3 DNA reads TGCAGCGTCGCGGGACGTGGGTTAAGGGAGCAGTACTTC. Its translation is CSVAGRGLREQYF.

This clone was counted only a few times. V gene TRBV5-1 combines with J gene TRBJ1-2; D is perhaps TRBD1 (6 bases). V gave up 1 base and J gave up 4 bases, with 8 bases separating them. The CDR3 is made up of 13 amino acids. From germline, CDR1 is SGHRS and CDR2 YFSETQ. In nucleotides, the CDR3 is TGCGCCAGCAGCTTGCAAGGGGGCTATGGCTACACCTTC. Protein product: CASSLQGGYGYTF.

This chain connects TRBV4-1 to TRBJ2-2; D is ambiguous. The CDR3 has 17 amino acids. Germline V lookup: CDR1 MGHRA, CDR2 YSYEKL. V was shortened by 0 bases and J by 2 bases, with 13 bases between the two germline ends. The CDR3 DNA sequence: TGCGCCAGCAGCCAAGAGGCACCGGCCGGTAACACCGGGGAGCTGTTTTTT. Its translation is CASSQEAPAGNTGELFF.

V is TRBV18 and J is TRBJ1-1; D is unresolved. This CDR3 is built from 13 residues. Trimming cost V 2 bases and J 2 bases, with 6 bases left between them. Germline V gene data show CDR1 as KGHSH and CDR2 as LQKENI. CDR3 amino acids: CASSPNRNTEAFF. CDR3 in DNA: TGTGCCAGCTCACCAAACAGAAACACTGAAGCTTTCTTT. Full variable domain (rest looked up from reference TRBV18 and TRBJ1-1): NAGVMQNPRHLVRRRGQEARLRCSPMKGHSHVYWYRQLPEEGLKFMVYLQKENIIDESGMPKERFSAEFPKEGPSILRIQQVVRGDSAAYFCASSPNRNTEAFFGQGTRLTVV.

The chain links TRBV25-1 to TRBJ2-2; D gene uncertain. This CDR3 comprises 15 residues. Trimming removed 1 base from V and 5 bases from J, with 11 bases in between. The germline V gene encodes CDR1 MGHDK and CDR2 SYGVNS. The chain's CDR3 is CASSESGSKTGELFF. As DNA, the CDR3 is TGTGCCAGCAGTGAATCAGGCAGCAAGACCGGGGAGCTGTTTTTT.

The V call is TRBV2, the J call TRBJ2-2; no firm D call. Germline-derived CDR1 and CDR2 are SNHLY and FYNNEI. V lost 7 bases and J 0 bases, leaving 9 bases between the germline ends. The CDR3 covers 14 residues. CDR3 in amino acids: CASKGTPNTGELFF. DNA for the CDR3: TGTGCCAGCAAGGGAACCCCGAACACCGGGGAGCTGTTTTTT.

The chain's CDR3 is CASSASGAQFF. CDR3 in DNA: TGTGCCAGCAGCGCAAGTGGTGCACAGTTCTTC. The gene calls are TRBV7-2 and TRBJ2-1, with D unresolved. Germline CDR1 is SGHTA and CDR2 is FQGNSA. The CDR3 is made up of 11 amino acids. With 5 bases removed from V and 13 bases from J, the gap between germline ends came to 12 bases.

The CDR3 DNA follows: TGTGCCTGGGCCTCAACAGGGACGGTGAATGAAAAACTGTTTTTT. Protein product: CAWASTGTVNEKLFF. V gene TRBV30 combines with J gene TRBJ1-4; a weak D match, TRBD1 (6 bases). CDR3 length: 15 residues. Germline V CDR1 and CDR2: GTSNPN, SVGIG (reference sequence). Deletions cut 5 bases from V and 5 bases from J, with 18 bases between.

This clone showed up just a few times. In nucleotides, the CDR3 is TGCGCCAGCAGCCAAGATCCAGGGCAGATGGGCAATCAGCCCCAGCATTTT. Translation: CASSQDPGQMGNQPQHF. The chain combines TRBV4-1 with TRBJ1-5, with a possible D match to TRBD1 (5 bases). In germline, CDR1 is MGHRA, CDR2 YSYEKL. Between the trimmed V and J ends, which lost 0 bases and 2 bases, there was a span of 14 bases. The CDR3 is 17 residues long.

The chain recombines TRBV29-1 with TRBJ2-7; a possible D gene is TRBD2 (6 bases). Trimming stripped 7 bases from V and 9 bases from J, with 16 bases between. Germline V gives CDR1 SQVTM, CDR2 ANQGSEA. This CDR3 has 11 residues. The CDR3 region is CSAGTQRGQYF. DNA of the CDR3: TGCAGCGCTGGGACTCAAAGGGGGCAGTACTTC.

This clone has a handful of counts. This sequence joins TRBV29-1 and TRBJ1-3; D perhaps matches TRBD1 (5 bases). Germline CDR1 is SQVTM and CDR2 is ANQGSEA. The CDR3 totals 12 residues. The CDR3 protein is CAWGGTGNTIYF. Here the CDR3 DNA reads TGCGCTTGGGGGGGAACTGGAAACACCATATATTTT. The entire variable domain, with the rest obtained from reference TRBV29-1 and TRBJ1-3, is as follows: SAVISQKPSRDICQRGTSLTIQCQVDSQVTMMFWYRQQPGQSLTLIATANQGSEATYESGFVIDKFPISRPNLTFSTLTVSNMSPEDSSIYLCAWGGTGNTIYFGEGSWLTVV.

This sequence joins TRBV5-4 and TRBJ2-1, with D perhaps TRBD2 (5 bases). CDR3 length: 15 amino acids. V was pared by 2 bases and J by 5 bases, with 14 bases between. Per the germline V gene, CDR1 is SGHNT and CDR2 is YYREEE (reference sequence). The CDR3 reads CASSLDGLPDNEQFF. The CDR3 coding sequence is TGTGCCAGCAGCTTAGACGGACTGCCCGACAATGAGCAGTTCTTC.

The rearrangement joins TRBV4-3 to TRBJ2-7; D is possibly TRBD1 (5 bases). V lost 0 bases to trimming and J lost 4 bases, with 13 bases between them. The CDR3 is made up of 15 amino acids. The germline gives CDR1 LGHNA, CDR2 YSLEER. In DNA, the CDR3 is TGCGCCAGCAGCCAAGAGGAAGGGGTTGGTTACGAGCAGTACTTC. This encodes CASSQEEGVGYEQYF.

This clone was recorded only once. The chain employs TRBV5-1 and TRBJ2-2; 8 nucleotides line up with TRBD1. Germline CDR1 reads SGHRS; CDR2 reads YFSETQ. V lost 4 bases and J lost 5; bases outside the gene matches: 7. This CDR3 is 15 amino acids long. DNA for the CDR3: TGCGCCAGCAGCCTAGGGACAGGCAGGACCGGGGAGCTGTTTTTT. It is translated as CASSLGTGRTGELFF.

This clone turned up a few times. The genes are TRBV19 and TRBJ2-5, with 7 bases identical to TRBD1. Germline V gives CDR1 LNHDA, CDR2 SQIVND (reference sequence). J was trimmed by 4 bases and V by 7 bases; bases with no gene match: 6. This CDR3 has 13 amino acids. As DNA, the CDR3 is TGTGCCAGTATACCGGACAGGTCAGAGACCCAGTACTTC. Its translation is CASIPDRSETQYF.

This clone turned up a few times. The V and J genes are TRBV4-1 and TRBJ2-1; D is unclear. V lost 3 bases to trimming and J lost 8 bases, with 11 bases between them. The CDR3 has 13 residues. Germline V gene sequence: CDR1 MGHRA, CDR2 YSYEKL. Written as DNA, the CDR3 is TGCGCCAGCAGCCATAGGACGGGCGATGAGCAGTTCTTC. This sequence encodes CASSHRTGDEQFF.

The chain has TRBV7-4 and TRBJ2-4, with no clear D. Looked up from germline, CDR1 is SGHVT and CDR2 is SQSDAQ. The V end lost 1 base, the J end lost 3 bases, and 10 bases lay between the germline ends. The CDR3 has 15 residues. This CDR3 reads CASSLDGQDKNIQYF. The CDR3 DNA follows: TGTGCCAGCAGCTTAGACGGTCAGGACAAAAACATTCAGTACTTC.

This clone was seen more than once but under ten times. The chain has TRBV19 and TRBJ2-3; D is unresolved. With 8 bases removed from V and 6 bases from J, the gap between germline ends came to 9 bases. This CDR3 spans 11 amino acids. The germline gives CDR1 LNHDA, CDR2 SQIVND (reference sequence). CDR3 amino acids: CASSLGDTQYF. CDR3 nucleotides: TGTGCCAGTTCTCTCGGTGATACGCAGTATTTT.

This clone appeared a few times. The V and J genes are TRBV4-1 and TRBJ2-5; no clear D. The assigned J gene may be wrong: the sequence end matches TRBJ2-7 better. The CDR3 totals 14 residues. From germline, CDR1 is MGHRA and CDR2 YSYEKL. The CDR3, as DNA: TGCGCCAGCAGCCAAGAGGTCGTACCTCCCGAGCAGTACTTC. Amino acid sequence: CASSQEVVPPEQYF.

This clone was observed a few times. V gene TRBV5-6 combines with J gene TRBJ2-5; D is possibly TRBD1 (5 bases). CDR3 length: 14 residues. Germline CDR1 and CDR2: SGHDT and YYEEEE. V gave up 3 bases and J gave up 2 bases, with 11 bases separating them. The CDR3 spells CASSWEGVQETQYF. Here the CDR3 DNA reads TGTGCCAGCAGCTGGGAAGGGGTACAAGAGACCCAGTACTTC.

The V call is TRBV7-8, the J call TRBJ2-7, with 7 nucleotides matching TRBD2. This CDR3 spans 15 amino acids. Germline CDR1 is SGHVS and CDR2 is FQNEAQ. V was clipped by 5 bases and J by 3 bases; unmatched bases: 10. The CDR3 loop is CASSGPSGNDYEQYF. The CDR3 coding sequence is TGTGCCAGCAGCGGACCTAGCGGTAACGACTACGAGCAGTACTTC.

This clone has a handful of counts. The V call is TRBV30, the J call TRBJ1-1; maybe TRBD1 (5 bases). The V end lost 0 bases, the J end lost 0 bases, and 14 bases lay between the germline ends. CDR3 length: 16 amino acids. The germline gives CDR1 GTSNPN, CDR2 SVGIG (reference sequence). DNA of the CDR3: TGTGCCTGGAGTGTACGATCAGGGCTGGTGAACACTGAAGCTTTCTTT. Translation: CAWSVRSGLVNTEAFF.

The rearrangement links TRBV29-1 to TRBJ2-3, with D possibly called TRBD1 or TRBD2 (5 bases each). Trimming pared 7 bases from V and 6 bases from J, leaving 17 bases between. The CDR3 length is 13 residues. Germline assignment: CDR1 SQVTM and CDR2 ANQGSEA. CDR3 sequence (DNA): TGCAGCGCCCATGGGGGTAGTACCGATACGCAGTATTTT. Translating it yields CSAHGGSTDTQYF.

This clone has just one count. CDR3 protein: CAWSRQQAYEQYF. Written as DNA, the CDR3 is TGTGCCTGGAGTAGACAGCAGGCCTACGAGCAGTACTTC. The chain employs TRBV30 and TRBJ2-7, with D possibly TRBD1 on 5 matching bases. CDR3 length: 13 residues. The germline V and J ends were trimmed by 2 bases and 2 bases, with 10 bases remaining between them. Germline V gene sequence: CDR1 GTSNPN, CDR2 SVGIG (reference sequence).

The chain carries TRBV5-4 and TRBJ2-5, with 8 bases identical to TRBD2. Losses at the gene ends were 4 bases for V and 5 bases for J; bases not matched to a gene: 7. This CDR3 is 14 amino acids long. From germline, CDR1 is SGHNT and CDR2 YYREEE (reference sequence). In nucleotides, the CDR3 is TGTGCCAGCAGCCAATCTAGCGGGTTGGAGACCCAGTACTTC. Its translation: CASSQSSGLETQYF. Using reference TRBV5-4 and TRBJ2-5 for the parts outside the CDR3, the full variable domain is ETGVTQSPTHLIKTRGQQVTLRCSSQSGHNTVSWYQQALGQGPQFIFQYYREEENGRGNFPPRFSGLQFPNYSSELNVNALELDDSALYLCASSQSSGLETQYFGPGTRLLVL.